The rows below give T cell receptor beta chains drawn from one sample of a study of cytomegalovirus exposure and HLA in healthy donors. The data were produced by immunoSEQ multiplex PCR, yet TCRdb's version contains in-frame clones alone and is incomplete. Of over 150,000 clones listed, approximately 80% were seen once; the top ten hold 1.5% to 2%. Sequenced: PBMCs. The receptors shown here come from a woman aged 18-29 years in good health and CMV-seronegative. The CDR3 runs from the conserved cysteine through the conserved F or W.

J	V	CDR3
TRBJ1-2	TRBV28	CASSSPGPPYGYTF
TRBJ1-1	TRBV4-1	CASSLSRGRNTEAFF
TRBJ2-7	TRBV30	CAWSVGQGTYEQYF
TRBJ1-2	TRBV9	CASSPTFDSYGYTF
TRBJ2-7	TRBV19	CASRTGNEQYF
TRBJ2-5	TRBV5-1	CASRRTGTRLETQYF
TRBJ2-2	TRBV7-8	CASSSGYTGELFF
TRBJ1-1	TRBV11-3	CASSRQENTEAFF
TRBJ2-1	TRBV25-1	CASSEAGPYNEQFF
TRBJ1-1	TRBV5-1	CASSLSTRHTEAFF
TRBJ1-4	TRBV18	CASSRDRPSTNEKLFF
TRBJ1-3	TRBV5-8	CASTQGGIGNTIYF
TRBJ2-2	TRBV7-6	CASRPGLAGAPTNTGELFF
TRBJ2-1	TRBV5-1	CASSLGASSYNEQFF
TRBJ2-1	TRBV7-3	CASSLVGASLNEQFF
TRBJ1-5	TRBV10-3	CAISVGDRAGNQPQHF
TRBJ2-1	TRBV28	CASSPGGSYNEQFF
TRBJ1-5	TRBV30	CAWRAKQGRQPQHF
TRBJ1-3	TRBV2	CASRNLPPNFSGNTIYF
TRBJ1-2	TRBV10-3	CAISDSSGYTF
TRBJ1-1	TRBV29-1	CSTAGTGGTEAFF
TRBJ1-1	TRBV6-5	CATEQGMNTEAFF
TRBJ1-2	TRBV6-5	CASSRDRRYGYTF
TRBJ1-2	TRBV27	CASSPKSSSGVQNTF
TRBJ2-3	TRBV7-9	CASSLGSWTTPSTDTQYF
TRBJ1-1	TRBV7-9	CASSLDDREFEF
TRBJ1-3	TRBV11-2	CASSPGWSGNTIYF
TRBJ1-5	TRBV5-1	CASSFSTGEEQPQHF
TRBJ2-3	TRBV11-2	CASSPLSGAGRGTQYF
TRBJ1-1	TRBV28	CASSLRDSEAFF
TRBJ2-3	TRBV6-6	CASSYSGAGEKDTQYF
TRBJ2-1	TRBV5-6	CASSLGLARHEQFF
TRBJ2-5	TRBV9	CASSPRADQETQYF
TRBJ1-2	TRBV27	CASSNIIRAGMRLRYGYTF
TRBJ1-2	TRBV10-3	CAISDSSNYGYTF
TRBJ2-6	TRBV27	CASSLTGEEVSGANVLTF